One sample yielded the 27 T cell receptor beta chains listed below, sequenced in a study of cytomegalovirus exposure and HLA in healthy donors. It was with 60 Vbeta and 13 Jbeta primers that the PCR ran. Only in-frame clones appear in the TCRdb table, and some are missing; sequencing was by immunoSEQ multiplex PCR. The repertoire table contains about 48,000 clones. Sequencing was performed on PBMCs. These TCRs come from a male donor in good health and CMV-seropositive.

The rearrangement links TRBV7-2 to TRBJ2-3; 8 nucleotides line up with TRBD2. Trimming removed 2 bases from V and 2 bases from J; junction bases left unmatched: 6. The CDR3 sequence is 16 residues long. CDR1 is SGHTA, CDR2 FQGNSA, per germline. Written as DNA, the CDR3 is TGTGCCAGCAGCTTAAGGATTAGCGGGGCCACAGATACGCAGTATTTT. As protein: CASSLRISGATDTQYF.

This chain connects TRBV15 to TRBJ1-5; weak D call: TRBD1 (5 bases). Trimming shortened V by 0 bases and J by 7 bases, and 13 bases separated the two germline ends. The CDR3 covers 15 residues. The germline V gene encodes CDR1 LNHNV and CDR2 YYDKDF (reference sequence). Written as DNA, the CDR3 is TGTGCCACCAGCAGAGATCTACAGGCAGGCCAGCCCCAGCATTTT. This translates into CATSRDLQAGQPQHF.

This chain connects TRBV7-9 to TRBJ2-5; D is possibly TRBD2 (7 bases). Trimming removed 8 bases from V and 4 bases from J, with 14 bases in between. Looked up from germline, CDR1 is SEHNR and CDR2 is FQNEAQ (reference sequence). This CDR3 contains 13 residues. The CDR3 region has the DNA TGTGCCAGCGCCCGGGGGGCGGGAGAGACCCAGTACTTC. Translated: CASARGAGETQYF.

This rearrangement joins TRBV6-4 to TRBJ2-1; 9 nucleotides match TRBD2. CDR1 and CDR2 (germline): MRHNA, SNTAGT. This CDR3 spans 15 amino acids. V dropped 6 bases and J dropped 7; count of bases not matched to a gene: 10. CDR3 coding DNA: TGTGCCAGCAGCTTGGGGGTAGCGGGGGTTAATGAGCAGTTCTTC. It codes for CASSLGVAGVNEQFF.

V is TRBV4-2 and J is TRBJ2-2; TRBD2 aligns across 12 bases. The CDR3 has 16 amino acids. CDR1 and CDR2 (germline): LGHNA, YNFKEQ. The V and J ends lost 5 bases and 5 bases, in that order; junction bases with no gene match: 6. Here the CDR3 reads CASSKTSGGFTGELFF. The CDR3 coding sequence is TGTGCCAGCAGCAAAACTAGCGGGGGGTTTACCGGGGAGCTGTTTTTT.

The chain couples TRBV5-4 to TRBJ2-5; D is possibly TRBD1 (6 bases). Between the trimmed V and J ends, which lost 0 bases and 1 base, there was a span of 16 bases. Per the germline V gene, CDR1 is SGHNT and CDR2 is YYREEE (reference sequence). This CDR3 spans 17 amino acids. The DNA of the CDR3 is TGTGCCAGCAGCTTGGGTGGGACACGTGGACGCCAAGAGACCCAGTACTTC. Translating it yields CASSLGGTRGRQETQYF.

The chain has TRBV30 and TRBJ1-1, with TRBD1 matching 8 bases. The CDR3 runs 17 residues. Germline V gives CDR1 GTSNPN, CDR2 SVGIG (reference sequence). V trimming: 0 bases; J trimming: 4 bases; junction bases outside the gene matches: 13. The CDR3 DNA is TGTGCCTGGAGTGTAGAGGGGGCAGGGGGCGCGGGCACTGAAGCTTTCTTT. It is translated as CAWSVEGAGGAGTEAFF.

The chain carries TRBV19 and TRBJ2-7, with D possibly being TRBD1 (6 bases). The V end lost 10 bases, the J end lost 4 bases, and 11 bases lay between the germline ends. Germline CDR1 is LNHDA and CDR2 is SQIVND (reference sequence). The CDR3 runs to 11 residues. DNA for the CDR3: TGTGCCACCGGGGACAAGTACGAGCAGTACTTC. This encodes CATGDKYEQYF.

V usage is TRBV28 and J usage is TRBJ2-5; 8 bases map to TRBD1. The end of the DNA aligns better with TRBJ2-7, so the J call may be wrong. There are 12 residues in the CDR3. From germline, CDR1 is MDHEN and CDR2 SYDVKM. For the CDR3, the DNA is TGTGCCAGCACGGACAGGGTCCACGAGCAGTACTTC. It yields the protein CASTDRVHEQYF.

The CDR3 spells CATSRDGGTNTGELFF. The CDR3 DNA sequence: TGTGCCACCAGCAGAGATGGCGGAACGAACACCGGGGAGCTGTTTTTT. The V and J genes are TRBV15 and TRBJ2-2; unclear D gene. This CDR3 has 16 amino acids. V dropped 0 bases and J dropped 0 bases, with 8 bases sitting between them. Germline V gene sequence: CDR1 LNHNV, CDR2 YYDKDF (reference sequence). Looking up the rest from reference TRBV15 and TRBJ2-2 gives the full variable domain: DAMVIQNPRYQVTQFGKPVTLSCSQTLNHNVMYWYQQKSSQAPKLLFHYYDKDFNNEADTPDNFQSRRPNTSFCFLDIRSPGLGDTAMYLCATSRDGGTNTGELFFGEGSRLTVL.

The chain links TRBV9 to TRBJ2-3; 7 nucleotides match TRBD2. CDR1 and CDR2 (germline): SGDLS, YYNGEE. This CDR3 comprises 15 residues. The J segment lost 1 base and the V segment lost 3 bases, leaving 5 bases of the junction unmatched. The CDR3 DNA follows: TGTGCCAGCAGCGGTTTTGGGGGGGGCACAGATACGCAGTATTTT. It specifies CASSGFGGGTDTQYF. Full variable domain (rest looked up from reference TRBV9 and TRBJ2-3): DSGVTQTPKHLITATGQRVTLRCSPRSGDLSVYWYQQSLDQGLQFLIQYYNGEERAKGNILERFSAQQFPDLHSELNLSSLELGDSALYFCASSGFGGGTDTQYFGPGTRLTVL.

The chain combines TRBV4-1 with TRBJ2-7; possible D gene TRBD2, 6 bases. Germline values: CDR1 MGHRA, CDR2 YSYEKL. V was cut by 3 bases and J by 3 bases, with 15 bases left in between. This CDR3 contains 15 residues. The DNA for the CDR3 is TGCGCCAGCAGCCACCCCGGGACTTCTAGCTACGAGCAGTACTTC. This encodes CASSHPGTSSYEQYF.

The J gene is TRBJ1-2, the V gene TRBV10-3, with D perhaps TRBD1 (6 bases). Trimming removed 5 bases at V and 2 bases at J, with 6 bases between. The CDR3 length is 12 residues. Germline assignment: CDR1 ENHRY and CDR2 SYGVKD. The DNA of the CDR3 is TGTGCCATCAGTACAGGGAACTATGGCTACACCTTC. This sequence encodes CAISTGNYGYTF.

This rearrangement joins TRBV5-1 to TRBJ1-1, with 7 positions matching TRBD1. This CDR3 is built from 13 residues. The junction had 4 bases not matched to a gene; V was cut back by 5 bases and J by 3 bases. Germline lookup yields CDR1 SGHRS and CDR2 YFSETQ. The CDR3 reads CASRQGGDTEAFF. Here the CDR3 DNA reads TGCGCCAGCAGGCAGGGGGGAGACACTGAAGCTTTCTTT.

The chain is built from TRBV30 and TRBJ1-2; 10 bases align to TRBD1. Looked up from germline, CDR1 is GTSNPN and CDR2 is SVGIG (reference sequence). CDR3 size: 14 residues. Losses at the gene ends were 5 bases for V and 6 bases for J; bases not matched to a gene: 9. CDR3 amino acids: CAWARWGQGHGYTF. DNA for the CDR3: TGTGCCTGGGCCCGGTGGGGACAGGGGCATGGCTACACCTTC.

The V and J genes are TRBV15 and TRBJ2-7; 8 bases are a match to TRBD1. V lost 2 bases, J lost 7 bases, and 4 bases stayed unmatched. Looked up from germline, CDR1 is LNHNV and CDR2 is YYDKDF (reference sequence). This CDR3 contains 13 residues. CDR3 nucleotide sequence: TGTGCCACCAGCAGACAGGGGGCGGGGGAGCAGTACTTC. Amino acid sequence: CATSRQGAGEQYF.

The rearrangement joins TRBV4-2 to TRBJ2-5; the D is unclear. The CDR3 is 17 residues long. The V end was cut by 0 bases, the J end by 2 bases, with 16 bases between. Germline CDR1 LGHNA, CDR2 YNFKEQ. CDR3 protein: CASSQENSGSEQETQYF. The CDR3 DNA reads TGTGCCAGCAGCCAAGAAAATAGTGGAAGCGAACAAGAGACCCAGTACTTC.

This rearrangement joins TRBV2 to TRBJ1-4; 7 positions match TRBD1. V shed 7 bases, J shed 5 bases, and the junction held 7 bases outside the gene matches. Germline V gene lookup returns CDR1 SNHLY and CDR2 FYNNEI. The CDR3 totals 14 residues. The CDR3 sequence: CASMAGTENEKLFF. The CDR3, as DNA: TGTGCCAGCATGGCCGGGACAGAAAATGAAAAACTGTTTTTT.

The genes are TRBV6-5 and TRBJ2-7; a weak D match, TRBD1 (6 bases). The CDR3 has 14 amino acids. Per the germline V gene, CDR1 is MNHEY and CDR2 is SVGAGI. Trimming removed 4 bases at V and 2 bases at J, with 12 bases between. The CDR3 nucleotides read TGTGCCAGCAGTTCCCTGACAGGAGCCTACGAGCAGTACTTC. Protein: CASSSLTGAYEQYF.

V is TRBV6-5 and J is TRBJ1-1; 7 bases are shared with TRBD1. This CDR3 has 12 amino acids. V gave up 2 bases and J gave up 11 bases; unmatched junction bases: 5. Germline V gene lookup returns CDR1 MNHEY and CDR2 SVGAGI. The CDR3 DNA sequence: TGTGCCAGCAGTTACCGCACAGGGGAGGCTTTCTTT. This sequence encodes CASSYRTGEAFF.

V usage is TRBV27 and J usage is TRBJ1-6; 9 bases map to TRBD1. Germline V gene lookup returns CDR1 MNHEY and CDR2 SMNVEV (reference sequence). The CDR3 is 16 amino acids. V lost 4 bases and J lost 10; bases outside the gene matches: 11. The CDR3 here is CASSYQPGQGISPLHF. CDR3 in DNA: TGTGCCAGCAGTTACCAGCCGGGACAGGGAATATCACCCCTCCACTTT.

The chain recombines TRBV7-3 with TRBJ1-5; 8 bases match TRBD1. CDR1 SGHTA and CDR2 FQGTGA come from the germline V gene. After removal of 5 bases from V and 0 bases from J, the junction contained 15 bases not matched to a gene. The CDR3 spans 19 residues. CDR3 DNA sequence: TGTGCCAGCAGCCGGCGCGGGACAGGCTCTCTCTATAGCAATCAGCCCCAGCATTTT. This encodes CASSRRGTGSLYSNQPQHF.

This chain links TRBV7-2 with TRBJ1-3; D not resolved. The V end was cut by 8 bases, the J end by 2 bases, with 13 bases between. From germline, CDR1 is SGHTA and CDR2 FQGNSA. The CDR3 is 14 residues long. The CDR3 sequence: CASAFGGPGNTIYF. The CDR3 DNA sequence: TGTGCCAGCGCTTTTGGCGGTCCTGGAAACACCATATATTTT.

J is TRBJ1-3 and V is TRBV28, with D possibly TRBD1 on 6 matching bases. V was clipped by 6 bases and J by 0 bases, with 15 bases between them. Germline-derived CDR1 and CDR2 are MDHEN and SYDVKM. This CDR3 spans 16 amino acids. The CDR3 reads CASSLGHFSSGNTIYF. The CDR3 DNA follows: TGTGCCAGCAGCCTGGGACACTTCTCCTCTGGAAACACCATATATTTT. The full variable domain, completed using reference TRBV28 and TRBJ1-3, is DVKVTQSSRYLVKRTGEKVFLECVQDMDHENMFWYRQDPGLGLRLIYFSYDVKMKEKGDIPEGYSVSREKKERFSLILESASTNQTSMYLCASSLGHFSSGNTIYFGEGSWLTVV.

V and J are TRBV28 and TRBJ1-5; 9 positions match TRBD1. V was pared by 6 bases and J by 6 bases, with 6 bases of the junction left unmatched. The germline gives CDR1 MDHEN, CDR2 SYDVKM. This CDR3 is built from 14 residues. CDR3 sequence reads: CASSSTGGGQPQHF. The DNA for the CDR3 is TGTGCCAGCAGCTCAACAGGGGGCGGTCAGCCCCAGCATTTT.

V and J are TRBV6-6 and TRBJ2-3; 11 bases are shared with TRBD2. From germline, CDR1 is MNHNY and CDR2 SVGAGI (reference sequence). Unmatched junction bases numbered 5, after V lost 8 bases and J lost 1 base. There are 15 residues in the CDR3. This CDR3 reads CASAEGLAGTDTQYF. CDR3 nucleotides: TGTGCCAGCGCCGAGGGACTAGCGGGCACAGATACGCAGTATTTT.

V and J are TRBV4-3 and TRBJ2-3, with D tentatively TRBD2 (6 bases). Trimming removed 0 bases at V and 0 bases at J, with 13 bases between. The CDR3 is 17 amino acids. Germline V gene data show CDR1 as LGHNA and CDR2 as YSLEER. This chain's CDR3 is CASSQDHRGRSTDTQYF. CDR3 in DNA: TGCGCCAGCAGCCAAGACCACCGGGGGAGGAGCACAGATACGCAGTATTTT.